This TCR beta chain was sequenced for a study of T-cell reconstitution after alpha-beta-depleted transplantation in children. After removal of 5 bases from V and 8 bases from J, the junction contained 13 bases not matched to a gene. The V gene's germline CDR1 is SQVTM and CDR2 ANQGSEA. The CDR3 is made up of 14 amino acids. The library targeted TCRbeta and was prepared with unique molecular identifiers. One entry per CDR3 protein results from TCRdb running MiXCR on the PCR reads. The sample lists almost 500,000 distinct CDR3 sequences, around 12% seen once, with 4.5% to 6% in the top ten. This clonotype originated in a human donor who donated a stem cell graft to a child with combined immunodeficiency. The sample here was PBMCs from the stem cell graft donor, taken from the stem cell graft. The chain has TRBV29-1 and TRBJ1-2, with 8 bases identical to TRBD1. CDR3 loop: CSVRARGLGFGYTF. For the CDR3, the DNA is TGCAGCGTTCGAGCCAGGGGGCTGGGATTCGGCTACACCTTC.